These 17 T cell receptor beta chains were sequenced from one sample in a study of blood T cell repertoires in COVID-19. This table comes from immunoSEQ multiplex PCR, and its TCRdb copy is limited to in-frame clones, with some not included. In the table there are 100,000 to 150,000 clones, around 89% of which are singletons. The sample was peripheral blood. The receptors were sampled from a man over 45 with acute or convalescent COVID-19.

The J gene is TRBJ1-2, the V gene TRBV19; D may be TRBD1 (6 bases). The CDR3 is 23 amino acids. The V gene's germline CDR1 is LNHDA and CDR2 SQIVND (reference sequence). V was shortened by 4 bases and J by 5 bases, with 41 bases between the two germline ends. The CDR3 loop is CASSTRGWLQPDRGAMGLYGYTF. The CDR3, as DNA: TGTGCCAGTAGTACGAGGGGCTGGCTACAACCGGACAGAGGGGCTATGGGGTTATATGGCTACACCTTC. Complete variable domain (other parts from reference TRBV19 and TRBJ1-2): DGGITQSPKYLFRKEGQNVTLSCEQNLNHDAMYWYRQDPGQGLRLIYYSQIVNDFQKGDIAEGYSVSREKKESFPLTVTSAQKNPTAFYLCASSTRGWLQPDRGAMGLYGYTFGSGTRLTVV.

V and J are TRBV9 and TRBJ1-1; 10 nucleotides line up with TRBD1. Unmatched junction bases numbered 7, after V lost 4 bases and J lost 1 base. The CDR3 is made up of 16 amino acids. In germline, CDR1 is SGDLS, CDR2 YYNGEE. The CDR3 sequence: CASSTRTGGTNTEAFF. For the CDR3, the DNA is TGTGCCAGCAGCACCCGGACAGGGGGAACGAACACTGAAGCTTTCTTT.

J is TRBJ2-7 and V is TRBV28, with 12 nucleotides matching TRBD1. Germline loops: CDR1 MDHEN, CDR2 SYDVKM. The CDR3 has 19 residues. Trimming at V came to 7 bases and at J to 4 bases, leaving 20 bases not matched to a gene. The CDR3 DNA reads as TGTGCCAGCACCAAAGGGGTAGGGACAGGGGGCCTGCCGGCATACGAGCAGTACTTC. This codes for CASTKGVGTGGLPAYEQYF.

The CDR3 sequence is CASSPPQGFSTEAFF. CDR3 DNA: TGTGCCAGCTCACCACCGCAGGGCTTCAGCACTGAAGCTTTCTTT. The chain is built from TRBV18 and TRBJ1-1; tentatively, D is TRBD1 (5 bases). V was clipped by 0 bases and J by 4 bases, with 12 bases between them. CDR1 and CDR2 from the germline V gene are KGHSH and LQKENI. This CDR3 region has 15 residues.

The chain has TRBV19 and TRBJ2-1; possible D gene TRBD1, 6 bases. The V end was cut by 6 bases, the J end by 9 bases, with 15 bases between. Germline V gene sequence: CDR1 LNHDA, CDR2 SQIVND (reference sequence). The CDR3 runs 13 residues. For the CDR3, the DNA is TGTGCCAGTAGGATCAGGGGTCCGGGTGAGCAGTTCTTC. This gives the protein CASRIRGPGEQFF.

In DNA form, the CDR3 reads TGTGCCAGTAGTATTAGGGGGAGAGGCACCGGGGAGCTGTTTTTT. The encoded protein is CASSIRGRGTGELFF. V is TRBV19 and J is TRBJ2-2; D perhaps matches TRBD1 (6 bases). CDR1 and CDR2 from the germline V gene are LNHDA and SQIVND (reference sequence). V lost 3 bases and J lost 4, with 12 bases in between. The CDR3 consists of 15 residues. Complete variable domain (other parts from reference TRBV19 and TRBJ2-2): DGGITQSPKYLFRKEGQNVTLSCEQNLNHDAMYWYRQDPGQGLRLIYYSQIVNDFQKGDIAEGYSVSREKKESFPLTVTSAQKNPTAFYLCASSIRGRGTGELFFGEGSRLTVL.

The CDR3 loop reads CASSLDSWQPQHF. The CDR3 bases are TGTGCCAGCAGTTTGGACAGCTGGCAGCCCCAGCATTTT. The V call is TRBV6-9, the J call TRBJ1-5; D perhaps matches TRBD1 (6 bases). Trimming stripped 4 bases from V and 7 bases from J, with 11 bases between. The CDR3 has 13 amino acids. Germline CDR1 and CDR2: MNHGY and SVAAGI.

The gene calls are TRBV2 and TRBJ1-1; D might be TRBD1 (5 bases). Germline-derived CDR1 and CDR2 are SNHLY and FYNNEI. This CDR3 spans 14 amino acids. Between the trimmed V and J ends, which lost 6 bases and 2 bases, there was a span of 13 bases. Here the CDR3 reads CASRFSDINTEAFF. The CDR3 nucleotides are TGTGCCAGCAGGTTTTCGGACATTAACACTGAAGCTTTCTTT.

The chain links TRBV29-1 to TRBJ1-5, with D possibly matching TRBD1 (5 bases). The V gene lost 4 bases and the J gene lost 1 base, with 14 bases spanning the gap. CDR3 size: 15 residues. Germline values: CDR1 SQVTM, CDR2 ANQGSEA. The CDR3 DNA follows: TGCAGCGTTGCTTACCAGGGCGGCAGCAATCAGCCCCAGCATTTT. Protein product: CSVAYQGGSNQPQHF.

This chain uses TRBV14 with TRBJ2-2; 9 nucleotides line up with TRBD1. The trim removed 1 base at V and 6 bases at J, leaving 6 bases unmatched. The CDR3 is 16 amino acids. Germline loops: CDR1 SGHDN, CDR2 FVKESK. CDR3 residues: CASSQAQGAGAGELFF. CDR3 coding DNA: TGTGCCAGCAGCCAAGCACAGGGGGCTGGAGCCGGGGAGCTGTTTTTT.

This clone occurred once. The chain is built from TRBV27 and TRBJ1-1; D gene unclear. V was shortened by 0 bases and J by 6 bases, with 8 bases between the two germline ends. Per the germline V gene, CDR1 is MNHEY and CDR2 is SMNVEV (reference sequence). CDR3 length: 13 amino acids. In DNA form, the CDR3 reads TGTGCCAGCAGTTTATCATTGTCTGCTGAAGCTTTCTTT. Translation gives CASSLSLSAEAFF.

The chain is built from TRBV10-3 and TRBJ1-2, with 7 bases aligning to TRBD1. With 5 bases clipped from V and 8 bases from J, the junction kept 8 bases outside the gene matches. Germline V gives CDR1 ENHRY, CDR2 SYGVKD. The length of the CDR3 is 13 residues. CDR3 nucleotide sequence: TGTGCCATCAGTCCCTCCGGGACAGACGGCTACACCTTC. This codes for CAISPSGTDGYTF.

The gene calls are TRBV6-6 and TRBJ1-5, with 9 bases that match TRBD1. The CDR3 has 14 amino acids. The trim removed 7 bases at V and 4 bases at J, leaving 5 bases unmatched. Germline CDR1 MNHNY, CDR2 SVGAGI (reference sequence). In DNA form, the CDR3 reads TGTGCCAGCACAGGGACAGGGCATAATCAGCCCCAGCATTTT. Amino acids: CASTGTGHNQPQHF.

In its sample, this clone was seen a few times. This sequence joins TRBV4-2 and TRBJ1-6; the match to TRBD1 covers 9 bases. CDR1 is LGHNA and CDR2 is YNFKEQ in the germline V gene. V gave up 0 bases and J gave up 9 bases; unmatched junction bases: 6. The CDR3 sequence is 16 residues long. The CDR3 loop reads CASSQEGGQGLSPLHF. The CDR3 DNA is TGTGCCAGCAGCCAAGAGGGGGGACAGGGACTTTCACCCCTCCACTTT.

This CDR3 is CASNQQGGLYEQYF. For the CDR3, the DNA is TGTGCCAGCAACCAACAGGGGGGGCTCTACGAGCAGTACTTC. The chain recombines TRBV2 with TRBJ2-7, with D maybe TRBD1 (8 bases). V lost 7 bases and J 3 bases, leaving 16 bases between the germline ends. This CDR3 spans 14 amino acids. Germline V CDR1 and CDR2: SNHLY, FYNNEI.

The V call is TRBV5-1, the J call TRBJ2-2, with 8 nucleotides matching TRBD1. V lost 4 bases, J lost 2 bases, and 7 bases stayed unmatched. Germline CDR1 SGHRS, CDR2 YFSETQ. The CDR3 contains 16 residues. CDR3 in DNA: TGCGCCAGCAGCATCGCCCCAGGGGGCAACACCGGGGAGCTGTTTTTT. Protein product: CASSIAPGGNTGELFF. The variable domain in full, with the rest retrieved from reference TRBV5-1 and TRBJ2-2, is KAGVTQTPRYLIKTRGQQVTLSCSPISGHRSVSWYQQTPGQGLQFLFEYFSETQRNKGNFPGRFSGRQFSNSRSEMNVSTLELGDSALYLCASSIAPGGNTGELFFGEGSRLTVL.

The rearrangement uses TRBV15 and TRBJ1-1; 9 bases match TRBD1. The CDR3 is 14 residues long. V lost 3 bases and J lost 5; bases outside the gene matches: 4. The germline CDR1 and CDR2 sequences are LNHNV and YYDKDF (reference sequence). CDR3: CATSRATGGTEAFF. The CDR3 DNA sequence: TGTGCCACCAGCAGGGCGACAGGGGGGACTGAAGCTTTCTTT.